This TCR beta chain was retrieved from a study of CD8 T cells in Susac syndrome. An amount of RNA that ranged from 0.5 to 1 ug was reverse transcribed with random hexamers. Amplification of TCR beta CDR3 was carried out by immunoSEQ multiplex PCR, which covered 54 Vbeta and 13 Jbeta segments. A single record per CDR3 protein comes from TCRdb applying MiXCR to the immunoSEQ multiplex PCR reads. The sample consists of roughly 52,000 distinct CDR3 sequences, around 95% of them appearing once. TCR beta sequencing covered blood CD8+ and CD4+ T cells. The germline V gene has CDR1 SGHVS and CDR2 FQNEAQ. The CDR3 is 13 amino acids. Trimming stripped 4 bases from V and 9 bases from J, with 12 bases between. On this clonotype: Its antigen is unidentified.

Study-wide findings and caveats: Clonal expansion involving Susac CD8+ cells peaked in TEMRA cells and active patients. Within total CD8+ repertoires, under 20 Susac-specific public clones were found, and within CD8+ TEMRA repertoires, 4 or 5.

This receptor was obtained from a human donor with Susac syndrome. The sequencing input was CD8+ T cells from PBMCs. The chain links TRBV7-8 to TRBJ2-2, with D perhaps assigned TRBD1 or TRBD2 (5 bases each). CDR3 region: CASSSGPQRELFF. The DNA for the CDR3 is TGTGCCAGCAGCTCGGGACCGCAGCGGGAGCTGTTTTTT. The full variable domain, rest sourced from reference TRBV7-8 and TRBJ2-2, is GAGVSQSPRYKVAKRGQDVALRCDPISGHVSLFWYQQALGQGPEFLTYFQNEAQLDKSGLPSDRFFAERPEGSVSTLKIQRTQQEDSAVYLCASSSGPQRELFFGEGSRLTVL.